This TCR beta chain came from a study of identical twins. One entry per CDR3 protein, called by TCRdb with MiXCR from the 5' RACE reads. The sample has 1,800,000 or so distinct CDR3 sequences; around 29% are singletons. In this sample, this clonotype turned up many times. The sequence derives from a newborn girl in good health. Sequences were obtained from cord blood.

The CDR3 DNA sequence: TGTGCCAGCAGCGTAGGGGGTGGGGGAACTGAAGCTTTCTTT. Amino acid sequence: CASSVGGGGTEAFF. The genes are TRBV9 and TRBJ1-1; TRBD1 might be the D (5 bases). V was shortened by 0 bases and J by 5 bases, with 11 bases between the two germline ends. The length of the CDR3 is 14 residues. Germline CDR1 SGDLS, CDR2 YYNGEE.